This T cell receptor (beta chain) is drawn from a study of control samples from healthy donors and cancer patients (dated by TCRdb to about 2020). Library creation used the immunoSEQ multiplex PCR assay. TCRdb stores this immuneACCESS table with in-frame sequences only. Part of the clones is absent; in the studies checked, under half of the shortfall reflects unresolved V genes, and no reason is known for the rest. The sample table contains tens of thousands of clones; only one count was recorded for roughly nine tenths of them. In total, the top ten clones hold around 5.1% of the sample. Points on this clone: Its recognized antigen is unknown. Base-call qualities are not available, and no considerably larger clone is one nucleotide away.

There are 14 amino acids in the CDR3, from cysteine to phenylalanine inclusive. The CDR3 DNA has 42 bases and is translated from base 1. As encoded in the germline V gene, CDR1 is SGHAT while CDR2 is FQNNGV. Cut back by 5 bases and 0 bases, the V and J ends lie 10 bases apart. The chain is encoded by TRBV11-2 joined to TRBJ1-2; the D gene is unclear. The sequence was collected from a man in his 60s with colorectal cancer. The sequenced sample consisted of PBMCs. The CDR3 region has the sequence CASSAQEANYGYTF. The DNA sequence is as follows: TGTGCCAGCAGCGCACAAGAGGCTAACTATGGCTACACCTTC.